The 13 T cell receptor beta chains below all came from one sample that was sequenced in a study of persistence of HIV-infected CD4 T cells. No antigen is known for these receptors. The libraries were made with immunoSEQ version 4 in survey mode. The protocol was immunoSEQ multiplex PCR, while the TCRdb copy is restricted to in-frame clones and leaves out a portion. The sample shows about 37,000 clones, 65% to 85% of them seen only once. Lysates of CMV-infected fibroblasts at approximately 9.4 ug/mL stimulated these cells. Memory cells lacking CD40L and CD69 with high CD45RO were sorted. The specimen was CD4+ T cells sorted from PBMCs after approximately 19-hour stimulation, collected from a patient who received antiretroviral therapy. These receptors all stem from an adult man with HIV who was CMV-seropositive.

The chain employs TRBV5-1 and TRBJ2-4; unclear D gene. The CDR3 covers 11 residues. The V and J ends lost 5 bases and 8 bases respectively, with 8 bases between them. Germline CDR1 and CDR2: SGHRS and YFSETQ. The CDR3, as DNA: TGCGCCAGCAGGCTCAACGACATTCAGTACTTC. It specifies CASRLNDIQYF.

The V and J genes are TRBV5-1 and TRBJ2-7; a possible D gene is TRBD1 (6 bases). This CDR3 contains 13 residues. V was clipped by 0 bases and J by 4 bases, with 8 bases between them. Per germline, CDR1 SGHRS and CDR2 YFSETQ. DNA of the CDR3: TGCGCCAGCAGCTTGGTAACAGGGTACGAGCAGTACTTC. Protein product: CASSLVTGYEQYF.

The rearrangement links TRBV5-1 to TRBJ1-1; D may be TRBD1 (6 bases). The CDR3 length is 14 residues. Germline V gene sequence: CDR1 SGHRS, CDR2 YFSETQ. V lost 4 bases and J 8 bases, leaving 18 bases between the germline ends. CDR3: CASSQSHGQMEAFF. DNA for the CDR3: TGCGCCAGCAGCCAATCTCACGGACAGATGGAAGCTTTCTTT.

The chain recombines TRBV20-1 with TRBJ1-5; D not certain. Germline loops: CDR1 DFQATT, CDR2 SNEGSKA (reference sequence). V was clipped by 8 bases and J by 8 bases, with 7 bases between them. This CDR3 comprises 9 residues. CDR3 bases: TGCAGTCCCTGGAAGCCCCAGCATTTT. Translated, it gives CSPWKPQHF.

The chain couples TRBV2 to TRBJ2-3; 10 nucleotides match TRBD1. CDR1 SNHLY and CDR2 FYNNEI come from the germline V gene. The CDR3 totals 16 residues. V shed 5 bases and J 0 bases; nucleotides not matched to a gene: 5. CDR3 in amino acids: CASSSLDRGSTDTQYF. As DNA, the CDR3 is TGTGCCAGCAGTTCCCTGGACAGGGGGAGCACAGATACGCAGTATTTT.

Concerning this clone itself: Germline is not matched at one junction end, which may reflect a read error. The V call is TRBV6-5, the J call TRBJ2-1; 7 bases agree with TRBD2. This CDR3 spans 12 amino acids. Looked up from germline, CDR1 is MNHEY and CDR2 is SVGAGI. The CDR3 sequence is CASSGLGTNRIF. The CDR3 region has the DNA TGTGCCAGCAGCGGGTTGGGGACTAATCGTATCTTC.

J is TRBJ1-3 and V is TRBV5-1; D possibly corresponds to TRBD1 (6 bases). The CDR3 runs to 16 residues. CDR1 SGHRS and CDR2 YFSETQ come from the germline V gene. Trimming shortened V by 1 base and J by 4 bases, and 15 bases separated the two germline ends. CDR3 protein: CASSLTHLGGGNTIYF. CDR3 nucleotides: TGCGCCAGCAGCTTGACTCACCTGGGGGGCGGAAACACCATATATTTT. Using reference TRBV5-1 and TRBJ1-3 for the parts outside the CDR3, the full variable domain is KAGVTQTPRYLIKTRGQQVTLSCSPISGHRSVSWYQQTPGQGLQFLFEYFSETQRNKGNFPGRFSGRQFSNSRSEMNVSTLELGDSALYLCASSLTHLGGGNTIYFGEGSWLTVV.

This clone is judged medium-sized. At the DNA level, this CDR3 is encoded by other sequences in the same sample as well. This chain uses TRBV7-9 with TRBJ2-2; TRBD1 aligns across 9 bases. Unmatched junction bases numbered 6, after V lost 4 bases and J lost 3 bases. The CDR3 length is 16 residues. Germline V gene data show CDR1 as SEHNR and CDR2 as FQNEAQ (reference sequence). This chain's CDR3 is CASSSGTGFYTGELFF. DNA of the CDR3: TGTGCCAGCAGCTCCGGGACAGGGTTTTACACCGGGGAGCTGTTTTTT.

This chain uses TRBV6-5 with TRBJ1-6; 7 positions match TRBD1. CDR1 is MNHEY, CDR2 SVGAGI, per germline. This CDR3 is 14 amino acids long. V shed 10 bases, J shed 8 bases, and the junction held 11 bases outside the gene matches. The CDR3 DNA is TGTGCCACCAACCCCGGGCAGGGGGATTCACCCCTCCACTTT. Its protein product is CATNPGQGDSPLHF.

V usage is TRBV29-1 and J usage is TRBJ2-1, with unresolved D. Germline V gene sequence: CDR1 SQVTM, CDR2 ANQGSEA. The V gene lost 3 bases and the J gene lost 0 bases, with 9 bases spanning the gap. CDR3 size: 14 residues. CDR3 bases: TGCAGCGTTGAGTGGGCGAGCTCCTACAATGAGCAGTTCTTC. This translates into CSVEWASSYNEQFF.

The rearrangement uses TRBV20-1 and TRBJ1-1; the D is unclear. The CDR3 has 10 amino acids. Looked up from germline, CDR1 is DFQATT and CDR2 is SNEGSKA (reference sequence). Trimming left V 4 bases short and J 3 bases short, with 3 bases between. The CDR3 sequence is CSAKHTEAFF. CDR3 coding DNA: TGCAGTGCTAAGCACACTGAAGCTTTCTTT.

The J gene is TRBJ1-1, the V gene TRBV18; D remains unclear. The CDR3 totals 15 residues. V was pared by 2 bases and J by 1 base, with 11 bases between. Per germline, CDR1 KGHSH and CDR2 LQKENI. The CDR3 sequence: CASSPSHQKNTEAFF. The DNA for the CDR3 is TGTGCCAGCTCACCATCGCATCAAAAGAACACTGAAGCTTTCTTT.

This chain links TRBV19 with TRBJ1-2, with D perhaps TRBD1 (5 bases). CDR1 is LNHDA and CDR2 is SQIVND in the germline V gene (reference sequence). This CDR3 contains 14 residues. Trimming took 9 bases from V and 0 from J, leaving 14 bases between them. The CDR3 loop reads CASRFPGTNYGYTF. CDR3 in DNA: TGTGCCAGCAGGTTTCCAGGGACTAACTATGGCTACACCTTC.